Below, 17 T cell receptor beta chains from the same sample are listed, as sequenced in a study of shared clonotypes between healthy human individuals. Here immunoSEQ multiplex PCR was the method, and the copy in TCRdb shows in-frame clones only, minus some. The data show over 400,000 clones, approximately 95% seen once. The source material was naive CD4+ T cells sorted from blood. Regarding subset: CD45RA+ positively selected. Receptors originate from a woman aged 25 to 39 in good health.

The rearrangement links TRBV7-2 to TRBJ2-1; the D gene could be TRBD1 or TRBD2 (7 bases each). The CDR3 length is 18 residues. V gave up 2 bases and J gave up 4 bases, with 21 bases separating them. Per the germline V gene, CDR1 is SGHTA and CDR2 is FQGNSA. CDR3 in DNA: TGTGCCAGCAGCTTAAGGGGGCCGGGGGGACTCCTTTACAATGAGCAGTTCTTC. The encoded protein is CASSLRGPGGLLYNEQFF.

In DNA, the CDR3 is TGTGCCAGTAGTAAGGGGACAACCCATCTCACCCAGCCCCAGCATTTT. Its translation is CASSKGTTHLTQPQHF. The rearrangement joins TRBV19 to TRBJ1-5; D perhaps matches TRBD1 (6 bases). Trimming left V 4 bases short and J 7 bases short, with 20 bases between. The germline V gene has CDR1 LNHDA and CDR2 SQIVND (reference sequence). The CDR3 consists of 16 residues.

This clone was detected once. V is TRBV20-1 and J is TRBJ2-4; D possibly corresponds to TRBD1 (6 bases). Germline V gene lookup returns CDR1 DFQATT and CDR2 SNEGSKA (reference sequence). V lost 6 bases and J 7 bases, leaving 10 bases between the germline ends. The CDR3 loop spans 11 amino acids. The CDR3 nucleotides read TGCAGTGCAACCCAGGGGAACATTCAGTACTTC. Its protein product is CSATQGNIQYF.

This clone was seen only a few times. CDR3 sequence (DNA): TGTGCCTGGAGCTTGTCTAGCAATCAGCCCCAGCATTTT. Translation gives CAWSLSSNQPQHF. The rearrangement uses TRBV30 and TRBJ1-5, with no clear D. This CDR3 has 13 residues. V lost 3 bases and J lost 0, with 6 bases in between. Germline values: CDR1 GTSNPN, CDR2 SVGIG (reference sequence). Together with reference TRBV30 and TRBJ1-5, the CDR3 gives the full variable domain: SQTIHQWPATLVQPVGSPLSLECTVEGTSNPNLYWYRQAAGRGLQLLFYSVGIGQISSEVPQNLSASRPQDRQFILSSKKLLLSDSGFYLCAWSLSSNQPQHFGDGTRLSIL.

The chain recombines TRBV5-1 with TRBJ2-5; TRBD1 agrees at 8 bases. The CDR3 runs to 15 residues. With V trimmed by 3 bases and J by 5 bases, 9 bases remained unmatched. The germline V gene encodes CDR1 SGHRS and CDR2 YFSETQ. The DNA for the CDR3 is TGCGCCAGCAGCTCCGGACAGGGAGTAGGTGAGACCCAGTACTTC. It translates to CASSSGQGVGETQYF.

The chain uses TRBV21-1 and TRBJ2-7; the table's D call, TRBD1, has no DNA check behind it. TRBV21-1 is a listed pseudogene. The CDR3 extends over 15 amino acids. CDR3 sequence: CASGTGTGNSYEQYF. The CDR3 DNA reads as TGTGCCAGCGGAACTGGGACAGGGAACAGTTACGAGCAGTACTTC.

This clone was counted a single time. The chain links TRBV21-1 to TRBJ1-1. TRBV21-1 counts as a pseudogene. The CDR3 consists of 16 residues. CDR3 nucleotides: TGTGCCAGCACTCCCCAAGAGGGGGGCGCTGTGACTGAAGCTTTCTTT. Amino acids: CASTPQEGGAVTEAFF.

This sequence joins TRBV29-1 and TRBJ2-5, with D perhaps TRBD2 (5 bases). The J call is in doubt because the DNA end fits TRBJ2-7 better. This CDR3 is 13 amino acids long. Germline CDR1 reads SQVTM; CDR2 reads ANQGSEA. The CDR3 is CSVFAGRGYEQYF. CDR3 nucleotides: TGCAGCGTTTTCGCGGGTCGGGGCTACGAGCAGTACTTC.

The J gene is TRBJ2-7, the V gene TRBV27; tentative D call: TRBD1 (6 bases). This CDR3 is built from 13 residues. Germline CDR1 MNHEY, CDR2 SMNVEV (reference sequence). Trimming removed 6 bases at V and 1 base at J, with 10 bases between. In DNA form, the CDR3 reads TGTGCCAGCAGGGACAGAGCTTCCTACGAGCAGTACTTC. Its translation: CASRDRASYEQYF.

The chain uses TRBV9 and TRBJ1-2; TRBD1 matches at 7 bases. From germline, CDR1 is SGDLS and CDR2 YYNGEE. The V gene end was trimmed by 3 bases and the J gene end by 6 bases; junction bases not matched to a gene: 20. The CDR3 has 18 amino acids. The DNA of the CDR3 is TGTGCCAGCAGCGGAAGACAGGGTTTTCCCTCGCCCTACGATGGCTACACCTTC. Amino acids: CASSGRQGFPSPYDGYTF.

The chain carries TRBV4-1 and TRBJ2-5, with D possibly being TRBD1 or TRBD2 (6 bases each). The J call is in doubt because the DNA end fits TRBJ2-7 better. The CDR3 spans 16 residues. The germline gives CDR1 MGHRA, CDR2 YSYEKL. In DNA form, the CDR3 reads TGCGCCAGCAGCCTCGATCACGGGGGCCCGAACTACGAGCAGTACTTC. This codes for CASSLDHGGPNYEQYF.

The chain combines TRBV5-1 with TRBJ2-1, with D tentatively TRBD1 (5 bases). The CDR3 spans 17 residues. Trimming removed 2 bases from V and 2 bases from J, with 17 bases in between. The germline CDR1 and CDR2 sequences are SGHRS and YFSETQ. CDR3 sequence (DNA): TGCGCCAGCAGCTTAGGGGCACTATCGGGCGCCTACAATGAGCAGTTCTTC. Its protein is CASSLGALSGAYNEQFF.

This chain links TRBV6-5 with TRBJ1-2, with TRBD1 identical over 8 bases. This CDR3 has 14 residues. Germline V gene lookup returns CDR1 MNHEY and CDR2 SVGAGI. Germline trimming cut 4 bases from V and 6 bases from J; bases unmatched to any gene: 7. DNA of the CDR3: TGTGCCAGCAGTTCACGGACAGGGCAGGATGGCTACACCTTC. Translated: CASSSRTGQDGYTF.

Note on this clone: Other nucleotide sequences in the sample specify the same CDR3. CDR3 protein: CASSLDPGSAYEQYF. CDR3 sequence (DNA): TGTGCCAGCAGCTTAGATCCCGGGAGTGCCTACGAGCAGTACTTC. The chain employs TRBV11-2 and TRBJ2-7, with D perhaps TRBD2 (6 bases). Trimming removed 0 bases at V and 2 bases at J, with 11 bases between. Germline V gene data show CDR1 as SGHAT and CDR2 as FQNNGV. This CDR3 spans 15 amino acids.

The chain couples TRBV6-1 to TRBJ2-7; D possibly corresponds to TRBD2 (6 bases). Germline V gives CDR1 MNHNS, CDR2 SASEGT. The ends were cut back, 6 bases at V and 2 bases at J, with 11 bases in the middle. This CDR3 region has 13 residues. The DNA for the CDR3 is TGTGCCAGCAGGGACACGGGAGCCTACGAGCAGTACTTC. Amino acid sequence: CASRDTGAYEQYF.

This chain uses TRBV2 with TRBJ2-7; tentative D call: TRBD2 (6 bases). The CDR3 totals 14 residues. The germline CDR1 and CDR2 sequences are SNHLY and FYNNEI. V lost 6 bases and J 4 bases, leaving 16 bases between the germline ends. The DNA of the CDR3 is TGTGCCAGCAGAAAGTCCGGGAGAATATACGAGCAGTACTTC. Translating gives CASRKSGRIYEQYF.

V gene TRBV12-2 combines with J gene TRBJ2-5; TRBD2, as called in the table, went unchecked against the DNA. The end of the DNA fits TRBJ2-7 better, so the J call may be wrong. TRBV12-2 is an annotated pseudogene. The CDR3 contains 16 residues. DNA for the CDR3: TGTGCAAGTCGCTTAGTGTCGCCTAGCGGCATCTACGAGCAGTACTTC. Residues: CASRLVSPSGIYEQYF.